These 13 T cell receptor beta chains originate from one sample sequenced in a study of cytomegalovirus exposure and HLA in healthy donors (dated by TCRdb to the late 2010s). Libraries were constructed by the immunoSEQ multiplex PCR assay. A mixture of 60 forward primers for TCR Vbeta segments and 13 reverse primers for TCR Jbeta segments was used in the multiplex PCR. The clones in this table, taken by TCRdb from immuneACCESS, are in-frame only. Not every clone is retained; where verified, under half of the shortfall comes from an unresolved V gene, and the cause of the rest is unknown. The sample includes 120,000 or so clones, with approximately 80% observed a single time. The ten most abundant clones make up approximately 8.8% of the sample. The sequencing sample was made of PBMCs. All receptors derive from a female donor in good health and CMV-seropositive.

The V call is TRBV6-1, the J call TRBJ2-7, with 10 bases fitting TRBD2. Germline V gene data show CDR1 as MNHNS and CDR2 as SASEGT. Unmatched junction bases numbered 6, after V lost 5 bases and J lost 2 bases. The CDR3 has 15 amino acids. The CDR3 nucleotides are TGTGCCAGCAGTCCAGCTAGCGGGGGTACCTACGAGCAGTACTTC. It is translated as CASSPASGGTYEQYF.

This sequence joins TRBV5-6 and TRBJ2-5, with 8 bases identical to TRBD1. Germline V CDR1 and CDR2: SGHDT, YYEEEE. V shed 2 bases, J shed 5 bases, and the junction held 8 bases outside the gene matches. The CDR3 runs 15 residues. The CDR3 DNA reads TGTGCCAGCAGCTTTGGACAGGGAGCAACGGAGACCCAGTACTTC. This gives the protein CASSFGQGATETQYF.

This chain connects TRBV14 to TRBJ1-4, with D uncertain. V lost 1 base and J lost 12, with 6 bases in between. Germline CDR1 is SGHDN and CDR2 is FVKESK. This CDR3 has 11 residues. DNA of the CDR3: TGTGCCAGCAGCCAAGGGGCCCAACTGTTTTTT. It codes for CASSQGAQLFF.

The chain recombines TRBV4-2 with TRBJ1-3; 7 bases are a match to TRBD1. Trimming at V came to 0 bases and at J to 4 bases, leaving 9 bases not matched to a gene. The CDR3 is 17 amino acids. Germline V CDR1 and CDR2: LGHNA, YNFKEQ. CDR3 sequence (DNA): TGTGCCAGCAGCCAAGACTACTGGACAGGCCTCGGAAACACCATATATTTT. It specifies CASSQDYWTGLGNTIYF.

This clone was counted ten times or more. V and J are TRBV6-6 and TRBJ1-4; weak D call: TRBD1 (5 bases). Deletions cut 8 bases from V and 8 bases from J, with 15 bases between. Germline values: CDR1 MNHNY, CDR2 SVGAGI (reference sequence). The CDR3 runs to 13 residues. Written as DNA, the CDR3 is TGTGCCAGCCGGCCACCGGGGGAAGAAAAACTGTTTTTT. It specifies CASRPPGEEKLFF.

V is TRBV5-1 and J is TRBJ1-1, with a weak D call TRBD1 (5 bases). Trimming cost V 1 base and J 3 bases, with 13 bases left between them. Germline CDR1 is SGHRS and CDR2 is YFSETQ. The CDR3 runs 15 residues. CDR3 sequence: CASSLKAGSYTEAFF. CDR3 DNA: TGCGCCAGCAGCTTGAAGGCAGGGTCGTACACTGAAGCTTTCTTT.

This chain links TRBV5-8 with TRBJ2-7; 7 bases match TRBD1. The J segment lost 0 bases and the V segment lost 4 bases, leaving 10 bases of the junction unmatched. Germline V gives CDR1 SGHTS, CDR2 YDEGEE. This CDR3 has 16 amino acids. The CDR3 nucleotides read TGTGCCAGCAGCCGAAAGAGGGGGCTGGGCTCCTACGAGCAGTACTTC. It is translated as CASSRKRGLGSYEQYF.

V usage is TRBV7-8 and J usage is TRBJ2-1; TRBD1 is a possible D gene (5 bases). V lost 4 bases to trimming and J lost 0 bases, with 16 bases between them. Per germline, CDR1 SGHVS and CDR2 FQNEAQ. The CDR3 runs to 17 residues. As DNA, the CDR3 is TGTGCCAGCAGCTCTCTTATCAGGGCCAGCTCCTACAATGAGCAGTTCTTC. Its translation is CASSSLIRASSYNEQFF.

This chain uses TRBV7-2 with TRBJ1-2; D ambiguous. Germline CDR1 reads SGHTA; CDR2 reads FQGNSA. Trimming cost V 2 bases and J 2 bases, with 12 bases left between them. The CDR3 sequence is 15 residues long. The CDR3, as DNA: TGTGCCAGCAGCTTAATGGGTGGGAGAAACTATGGCTACACCTTC. It encodes CASSLMGGRNYGYTF.

This clone showed up just a few times. As DNA, the CDR3 is TGTGCCAGCTCACCAGCGGGTAGGGAGAATGGCTACACCTTC. Amino acids: CASSPAGRENGYTF. V and J are TRBV18 and TRBJ1-2; D gene ambiguous. Germline CDR1 is KGHSH and CDR2 is LQKENI. The CDR3 runs to 14 residues. Between the trimmed V and J ends, which lost 2 bases and 6 bases, there was a span of 13 bases.

A word on this clone: This specimen includes other DNA sequences encoding the same CDR3. V gene TRBV9 combines with J gene TRBJ2-5, with a weak D call TRBD1 (8 bases). The CDR3 covers 15 residues. Deletions cut 3 bases from V and 3 bases from J, with 15 bases between. Germline CDR1 SGDLS, CDR2 YYNGEE. The CDR3 DNA sequence: TGTGCCAGCAGCGGATACAGGGGGGGTGAAGAGACCCAGTACTTC. Amino acids: CASSGYRGGEETQYF.

The sample holds a few counts of this clone. The V and J genes are TRBV6-1 and TRBJ1-2; tentative D call: TRBD1 (5 bases). The CDR3 runs to 13 residues. CDR1 and CDR2 (germline): MNHNS, SASEGT. V lost 4 bases and J 4 bases, leaving 10 bases between the germline ends. CDR3 in DNA: TGTGCCAGCAGTGCGCAGGGTTCCTATGGCTACACCTTC. Translation gives CASSAQGSYGYTF.

This clone was counted once. The gene calls are TRBV6-5 and TRBJ2-5; D may be TRBD1 (5 bases). Between the trimmed V and J ends, which lost 0 bases and 1 base, there was a span of 6 bases. Germline V lookup: CDR1 MNHEY, CDR2 SVGAGI. This CDR3 is built from 14 residues. As DNA, the CDR3 is TGTGCCAGCAGTTACTCGACAGCCCAAGAGACCCAGTACTTC. It encodes CASSYSTAQETQYF.